This TCR beta chain was profiled in a study of blood T cell repertoires in COVID-19 (TCRdb year 2020). About the study as a whole: Samples from collaborators originated in the United States, Italy and Spain and spanned both the acute and convalescent phases of COVID-19. The prospective study material was composed of cDNA or gDNA derived from T cells, B-cell-depleted T cells, or PBMCs. The dataset comprised deeply sampled blood TCRbeta repertoires from subjects exposed to, actively infected with, or recovered from COVID-19. The repertoires were made available in a free public database intended to serve as a resource for research on the immune response to SARS-CoV-2. The samples were drawn from two sources: the first 160 participants of the ongoing ImmuneRACE study, and 1,200 or so subjects contributed by 6 global collaborators. The sample metadata nearly always contained a de-identified subject ID, COVID-19 status, age in years and sex. HLA class I and class II types, where available, came from metadata supplied by the sample provider rather than from assay-based typing. What the authors observed across the whole study: Clinical and demographic metadata were provided uncurated, with the amount varying by source and participant.

Each collaborating institution followed its own protocols to collect whole blood in K2EDTA tubes. For TCRbeta analysis, collaborator samples were shipped as frozen whole blood, as isolated PBMCs, or as DNA extracted from either sample type. The CDR3 runs 14 amino acids, cysteine and phenylalanine included. Only the CDR3 DNA is retained, 42 bases long and in frame from the first base. Per the germline V gene, KGHSH is the CDR1 and LQKENI is the CDR2. V is clipped by 3 bases and J by 1 base, and the sequence between their germline boundaries is 9 bases long. Note on this clone: The specificity of this receptor is unknown. No clone much larger than this one lies a single base away; base qualities are absent.

The immunoSEQ Assay, a bias-controlled multiplex PCR, was used to amplify TCRbeta CDR3 regions from genomic DNA. The original methods were these. The number of nucleated cells in each sample was estimated from the amplification of reference gene primers within the assay. Sequence reads were collapsed and filtered to measure the absolute abundance of every unique TCRbeta CDR3 rearrangement. For each sample, productive Simpson clonality was calculated as the square root of Simpson's diversity index over productive rearrangements. Here the immuneACCESS table is served through TCRdb, limited to in-frame sequences with V and J called. Missing clones are a known gap in these copies; in checked studies unresolved V genes cover under half, and the rest lacks a known reason. D and trimming were read from the DNA, whereas the V and J calls and clone size are those reported in that table. In this sample the table shows about 210,000 clones, about 92% of which occur a single time. Together, the top ten hold around 1.2% of the sample.

The sequence derives from a man aged 25-40 years with acute or convalescent COVID-19. The rearranged chain carries TRBV18 and TRBJ2-5, and TRBD2 may be the D gene, going by 6 matching bases. Sequences were obtained from peripheral blood. In nucleotide form, the sequence is TGTGCCAGCTCACCCCGGACTATCCAAGAGACCCAGTACTTC. This codes for CASSPRTIQETQYF.